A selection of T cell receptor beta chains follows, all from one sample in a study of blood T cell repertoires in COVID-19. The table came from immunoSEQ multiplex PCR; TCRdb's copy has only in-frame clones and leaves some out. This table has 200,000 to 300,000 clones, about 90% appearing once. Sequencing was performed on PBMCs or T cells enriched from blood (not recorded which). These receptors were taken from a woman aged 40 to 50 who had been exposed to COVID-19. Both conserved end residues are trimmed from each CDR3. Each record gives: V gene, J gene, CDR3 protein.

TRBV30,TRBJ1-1,AWRGQGPPPSPF
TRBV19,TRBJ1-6,ASRTGTNNSPLH
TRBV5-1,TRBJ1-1,ASHGEILTEAF
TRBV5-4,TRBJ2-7,ASSTKSSYEQY
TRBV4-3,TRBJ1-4,ASSQDGAGFEKLF
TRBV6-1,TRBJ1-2,ASSEVQTVYGYT
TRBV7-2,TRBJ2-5,ASSLGGLETQY
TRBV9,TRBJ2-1,ASSVRGLGDNEQF
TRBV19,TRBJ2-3,ASSIAGRGSSTDTQY
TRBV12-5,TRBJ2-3,ASGLGDRGVGDTQY
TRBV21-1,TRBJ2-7,ASRGVAISYEQY
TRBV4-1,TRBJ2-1,ASGGTSGRASYNEQF
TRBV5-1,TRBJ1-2,ASSGITGGDGYT
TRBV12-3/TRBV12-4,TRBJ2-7,ASSQGEDEQY
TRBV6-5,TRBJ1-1,ASSLGQEGAPF
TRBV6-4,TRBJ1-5,ASSNGETNQPQH
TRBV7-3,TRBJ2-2,ASSLPTTANTGELF
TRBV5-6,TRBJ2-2,ASSFRGTFTGELF
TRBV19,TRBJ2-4,ASSYGTSGILNIQY
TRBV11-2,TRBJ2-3,ASSPTGTGGADTQY
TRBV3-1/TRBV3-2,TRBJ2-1,ASSQVTSGHYNEQF
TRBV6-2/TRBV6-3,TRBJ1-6,ASSYSGHPNSPLH
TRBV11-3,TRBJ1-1,ASSLDLTLRDTEAF
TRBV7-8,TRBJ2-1,ASSLGQKGEQF
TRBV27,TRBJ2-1,ASRKTGTGGDEQF
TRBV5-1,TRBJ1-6,ASSIDSVNSPLH
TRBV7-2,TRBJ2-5,ASSYPTSSETQY
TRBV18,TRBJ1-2,ASSNQGTRNYGYT
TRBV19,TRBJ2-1,ASIRDSSYNEQF
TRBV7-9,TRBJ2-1,ASSSRLAAYNEQF
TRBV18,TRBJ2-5,ASSPGGGRAETQY
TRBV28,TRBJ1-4,ASSQIERTNEKLF
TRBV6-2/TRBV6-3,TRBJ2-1,ASSLSIMGLDFNEQF
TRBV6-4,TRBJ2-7,ARPFGGYYEQY
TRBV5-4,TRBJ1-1,ASSLVGFGNEAF
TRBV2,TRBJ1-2,ASQRYRVNYGYT
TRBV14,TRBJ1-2,ASSQKTGAIYGYT
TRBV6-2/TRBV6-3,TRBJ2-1,ASSRGQGKQF
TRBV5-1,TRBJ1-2,ASSLGAGGYT
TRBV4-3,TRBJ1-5,ASSQDEGQPQH
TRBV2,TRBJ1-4,ASRDVTRTEVEKLF
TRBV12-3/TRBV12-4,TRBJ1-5,ASSWSDQPQH
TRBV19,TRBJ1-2,ASSRSDRARGYT
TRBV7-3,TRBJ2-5,ASSLTGPGTGDETQY
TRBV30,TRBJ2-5,AWSVSGGGETQY
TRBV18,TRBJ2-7,ASSPRGQGARHEQY
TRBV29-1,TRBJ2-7,SGQGTYEQY
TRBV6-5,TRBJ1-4,ASSYSNRRGKLF
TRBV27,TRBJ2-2,ASSFTGGTGELF
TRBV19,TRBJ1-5,ASSYGDDSNQPQH
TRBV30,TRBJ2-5,AWSPGGGQETQY
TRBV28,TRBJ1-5,ASVTTNQPQH
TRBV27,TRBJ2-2,ATRSRVTGGELF